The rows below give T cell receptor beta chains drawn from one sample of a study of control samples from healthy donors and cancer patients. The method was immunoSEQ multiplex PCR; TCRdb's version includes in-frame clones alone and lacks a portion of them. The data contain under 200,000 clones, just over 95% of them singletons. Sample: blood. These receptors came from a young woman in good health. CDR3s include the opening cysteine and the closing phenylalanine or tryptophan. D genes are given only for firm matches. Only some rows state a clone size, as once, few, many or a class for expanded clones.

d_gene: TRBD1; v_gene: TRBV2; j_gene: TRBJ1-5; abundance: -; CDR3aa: CASSGQGTDQPQHF; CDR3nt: TGTGCCAGCAGTGGACAGGGTACTGATCAGCCCCAGCATTTT
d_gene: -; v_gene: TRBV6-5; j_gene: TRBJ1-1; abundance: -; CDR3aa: CASKILVLNTEAFF; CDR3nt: TGTGCCAGCAAAATCTTGGTGTTGAACACTGAAGCTTTCTTT
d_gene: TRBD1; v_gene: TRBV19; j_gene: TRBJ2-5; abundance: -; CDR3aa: CASSSRGQGETQYF; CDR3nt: TGTGCCAGTAGTTCACGGGGACAGGGGGAGACCCAGTACTTC
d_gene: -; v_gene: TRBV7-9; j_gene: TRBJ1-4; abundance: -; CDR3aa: CASSPSGAVNEKLFF; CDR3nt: TGTGCCTCATCACCTTCAGGGGCCGTGAATGAAAAACTGTTTTTT
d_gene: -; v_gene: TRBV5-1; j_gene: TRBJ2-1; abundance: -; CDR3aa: CASTVPDSQRFF; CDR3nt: TGCGCCAGCACCGTACCGGACAGCCAACGGTTCTTC
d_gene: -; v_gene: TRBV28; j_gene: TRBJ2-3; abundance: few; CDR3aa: CASSLGGFADTQYF; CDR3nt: TGTGCCAGCAGTTTGGGGGGTTTCGCAGATACGCAGTATTTT
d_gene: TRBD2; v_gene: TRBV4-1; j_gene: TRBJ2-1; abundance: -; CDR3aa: CASSQGLAGRNEQFF; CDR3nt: TGCGCCAGCAGCCAAGGGCTAGCGGGGAGGAATGAGCAGTTCTTC
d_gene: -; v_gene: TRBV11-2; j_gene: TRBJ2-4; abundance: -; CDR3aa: CASSDLLRVTLAKNIQYF; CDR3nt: TGTGCCAGCAGCGATTTATTACGGGTGACTCTAGCCAAAAACATTCAGTACTTC
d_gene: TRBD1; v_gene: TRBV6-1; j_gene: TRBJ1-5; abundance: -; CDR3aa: CASSENRGNQPQHF; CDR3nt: TGTGCCAGCAGTGAAAACAGGGGTAATCAGCCCCAGCATTTT
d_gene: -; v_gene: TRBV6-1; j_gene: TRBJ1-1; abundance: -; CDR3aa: CASSERGALNTEAFF; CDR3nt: TGTGCCAGCAGTGAAAGGGGGGCCCTGAACACTGAAGCTTTCTTT
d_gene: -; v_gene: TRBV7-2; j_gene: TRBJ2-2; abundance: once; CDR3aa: CASSLATSYGGELFF; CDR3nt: TGTGCCAGCAGCTTAGCCACTAGTTATGGCGGGGAGCTGTTTTTT
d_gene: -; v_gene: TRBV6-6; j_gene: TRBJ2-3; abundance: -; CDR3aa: CASSPSSSTDTQYF; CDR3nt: TGTGCCAGCAGCCCGAGCTCTAGCACAGATACGCAGTATTTT
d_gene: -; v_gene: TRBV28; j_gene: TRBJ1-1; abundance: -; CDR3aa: CASSIRTFRGTEAFF; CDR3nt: TGTGCCAGCAGTATAAGGACCTTCAGGGGCACTGAAGCTTTCTTT
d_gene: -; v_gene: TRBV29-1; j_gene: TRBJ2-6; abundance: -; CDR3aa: CSVGRPEQGPTSSGANVLTF; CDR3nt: TGCAGCGTTGGTCGCCCAGAACAGGGCCCCACCAGCTCTGGGGCCAACGTCCTGACTTTC
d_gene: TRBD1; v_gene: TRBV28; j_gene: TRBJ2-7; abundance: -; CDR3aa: CASSWTGTGYSYEQYF; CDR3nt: TGTGCCAGCAGTTGGACCGGGACAGGCTACTCCTACGAGCAGTACTTC
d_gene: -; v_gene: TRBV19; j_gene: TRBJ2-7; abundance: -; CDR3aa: CASSTAGGTYEQYF; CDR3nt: TGTGCCAGTAGTACGGCAGGGGGGACCTACGAGCAGTACTTC
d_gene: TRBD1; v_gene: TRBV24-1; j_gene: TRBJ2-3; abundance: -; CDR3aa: CATSDPQGAGYTQYF; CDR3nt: TGTGCCACCAGTGATCCACAGGGGGCCGGTTATACGCAGTATTTT
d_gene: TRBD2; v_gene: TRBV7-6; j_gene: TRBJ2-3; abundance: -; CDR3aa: CASSLLATSGSTDTQYF; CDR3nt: TGTGCCAGCAGCCTCCTAGCGACTAGCGGGAGCACAGATACGCAGTATTTT
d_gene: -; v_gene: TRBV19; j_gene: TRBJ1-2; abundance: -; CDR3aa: CASSIALGGYTF; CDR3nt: TGTGCCAGTAGTATAGCCCTCGGGGGCTACACCTTC
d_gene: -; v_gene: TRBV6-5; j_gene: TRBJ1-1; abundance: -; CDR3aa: CASSANTEAFF; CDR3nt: TGTGCCAGCAGCGCGAACACTGAAGCTTTCTTT
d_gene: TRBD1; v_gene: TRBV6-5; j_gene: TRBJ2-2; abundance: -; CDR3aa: CASSYSRQGNTGELFF; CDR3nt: TGTGCCAGCAGTTACTCGCGACAGGGTAACACCGGGGAGCTGTTTTTT
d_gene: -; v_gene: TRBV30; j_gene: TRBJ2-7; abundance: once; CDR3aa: CAWSVGEPYEQYF; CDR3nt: TGTGCCTGGAGTGTGGGGGAACCCTACGAGCAGTACTTC
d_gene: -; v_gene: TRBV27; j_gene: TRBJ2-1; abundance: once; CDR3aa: CASSFSFSYNEQFF; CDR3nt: TGTGCCAGCAGTTTCTCCTTCTCCTACAATGAGCAGTTCTTC
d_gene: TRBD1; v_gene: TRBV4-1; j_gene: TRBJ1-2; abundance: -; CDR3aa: CASSPGTANYGYTF; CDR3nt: TGCGCCAGCAGCCCGGGGACAGCTAACTATGGCTACACCTTC
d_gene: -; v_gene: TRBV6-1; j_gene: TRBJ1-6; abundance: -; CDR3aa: CASSEAPRASYNSPLHF; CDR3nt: TGTGCCAGCAGTGAAGCTCCCAGGGCCTCCTATAATTCACCCCTCCACTTT
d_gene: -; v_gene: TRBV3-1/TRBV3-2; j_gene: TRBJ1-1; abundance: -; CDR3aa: CASSQTGEEAFF; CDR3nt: TGTGCCAGCAGCCAGACAGGAGAAGAAGCTTTCTTT